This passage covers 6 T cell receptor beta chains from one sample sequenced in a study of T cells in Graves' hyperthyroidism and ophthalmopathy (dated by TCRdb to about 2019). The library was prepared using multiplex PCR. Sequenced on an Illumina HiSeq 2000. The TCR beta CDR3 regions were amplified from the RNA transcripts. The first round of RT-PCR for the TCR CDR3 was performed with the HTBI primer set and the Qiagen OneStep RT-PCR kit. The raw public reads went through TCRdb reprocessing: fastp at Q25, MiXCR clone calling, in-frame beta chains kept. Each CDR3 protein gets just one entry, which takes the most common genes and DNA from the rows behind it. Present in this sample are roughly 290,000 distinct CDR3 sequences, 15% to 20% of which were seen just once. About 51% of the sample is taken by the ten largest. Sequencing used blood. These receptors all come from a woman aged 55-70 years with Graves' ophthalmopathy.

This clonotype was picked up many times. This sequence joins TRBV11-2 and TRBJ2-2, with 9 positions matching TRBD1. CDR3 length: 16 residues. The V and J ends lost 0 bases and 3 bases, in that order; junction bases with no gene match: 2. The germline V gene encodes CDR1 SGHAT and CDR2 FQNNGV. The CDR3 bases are TGTGCCAGCAGCTTAGATAGGGACAGGGACACCGGGGAGCTGTTTTTT. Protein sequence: CASSLDRDRDTGELFF.

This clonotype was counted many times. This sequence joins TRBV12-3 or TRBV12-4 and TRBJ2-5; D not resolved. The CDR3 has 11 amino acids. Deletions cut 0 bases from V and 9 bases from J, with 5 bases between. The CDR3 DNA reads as TGTGCCAGCAGTTTAGCTGGGGCCCAGTACTTC. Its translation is CASSLAGAQYF.

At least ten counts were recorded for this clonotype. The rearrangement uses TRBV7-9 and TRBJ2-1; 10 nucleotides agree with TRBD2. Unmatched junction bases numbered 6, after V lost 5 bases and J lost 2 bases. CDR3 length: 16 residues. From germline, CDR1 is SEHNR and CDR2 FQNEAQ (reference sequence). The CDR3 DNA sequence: TGTGCCAGCAGCCGCCCTAGCGGGAGCACCTACAATGAGCAGTTCTTC. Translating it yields CASSRPSGSTYNEQFF. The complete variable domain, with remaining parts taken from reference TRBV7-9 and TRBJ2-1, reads DTGVSQNPRHKITKRGQNVTFRCDPISEHNRLYWYRQTLGQGPEFLTYFQNEAQLEKSRLLSDRFSAERPKGSFSTLEIQRTEQGDSAMYLCASSRPSGSTYNEQFFGPGTRLTVL.

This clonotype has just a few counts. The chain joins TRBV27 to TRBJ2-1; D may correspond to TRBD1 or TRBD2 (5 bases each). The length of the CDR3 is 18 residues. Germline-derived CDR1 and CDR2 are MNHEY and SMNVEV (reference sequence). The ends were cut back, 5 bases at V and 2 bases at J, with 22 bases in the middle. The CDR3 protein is CASSLQGALRKTYNEQFF. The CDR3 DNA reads TGTGCCAGCAGTCTCCAGGGAGCCCTAAGAAAAACCTACAATGAGCAGTTCTTC.

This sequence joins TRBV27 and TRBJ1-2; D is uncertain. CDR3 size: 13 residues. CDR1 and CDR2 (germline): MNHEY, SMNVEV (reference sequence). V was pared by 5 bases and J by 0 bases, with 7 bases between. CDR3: CASSASPNYGYTF. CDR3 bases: TGTGCCAGCAGTGCGAGCCCTAACTATGGCTACACCTTC.

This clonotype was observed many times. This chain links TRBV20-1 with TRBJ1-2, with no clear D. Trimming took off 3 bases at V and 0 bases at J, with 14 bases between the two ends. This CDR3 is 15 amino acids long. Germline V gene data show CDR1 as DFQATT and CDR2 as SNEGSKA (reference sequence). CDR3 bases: TGCAGTGCTAGTTCCTTTGAATGGCCTAACTATGGCTACACCTTC. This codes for CSASSFEWPNYGYTF.